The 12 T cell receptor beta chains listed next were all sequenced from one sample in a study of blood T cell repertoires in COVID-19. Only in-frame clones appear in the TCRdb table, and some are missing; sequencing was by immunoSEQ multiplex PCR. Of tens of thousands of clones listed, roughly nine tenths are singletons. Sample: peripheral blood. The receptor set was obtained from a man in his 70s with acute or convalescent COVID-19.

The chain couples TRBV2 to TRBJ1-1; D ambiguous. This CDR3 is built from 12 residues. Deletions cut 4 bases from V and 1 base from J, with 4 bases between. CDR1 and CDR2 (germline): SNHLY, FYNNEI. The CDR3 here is CASSAGNTEAFF. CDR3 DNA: TGTGCCAGCAGTGCAGGGAACACTGAAGCTTTCTTT.

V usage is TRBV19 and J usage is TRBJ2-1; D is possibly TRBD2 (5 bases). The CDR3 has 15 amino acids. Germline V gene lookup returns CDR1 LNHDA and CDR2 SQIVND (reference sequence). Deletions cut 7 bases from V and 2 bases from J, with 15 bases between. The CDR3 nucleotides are TGTGCCAGTAACTTCGGGGTGGGCCCCTACAATGAGCAGTTCTTC. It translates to CASNFGVGPYNEQFF.

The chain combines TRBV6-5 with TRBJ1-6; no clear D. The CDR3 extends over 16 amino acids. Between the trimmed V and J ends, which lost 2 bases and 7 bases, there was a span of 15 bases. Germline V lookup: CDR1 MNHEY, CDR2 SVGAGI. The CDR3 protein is CASSYAIGRSNSPLHF. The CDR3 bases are TGTGCCAGCAGTTACGCCATCGGGAGATCGAATTCACCCCTCCACTTT.

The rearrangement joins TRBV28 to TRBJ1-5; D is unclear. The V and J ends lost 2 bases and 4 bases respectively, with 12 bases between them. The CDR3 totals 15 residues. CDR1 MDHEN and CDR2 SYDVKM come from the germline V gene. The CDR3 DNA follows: TGTGCCAGCAGTTTACCGGAGGGATTGAATCAGCCCCAGCATTTT. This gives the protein CASSLPEGLNQPQHF.

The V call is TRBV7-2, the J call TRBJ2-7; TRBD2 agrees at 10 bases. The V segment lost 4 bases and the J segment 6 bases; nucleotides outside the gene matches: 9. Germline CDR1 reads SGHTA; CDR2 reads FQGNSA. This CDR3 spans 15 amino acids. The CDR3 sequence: CASSSGLAVGPEQYF. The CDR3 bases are TGTGCCAGCAGCTCCGGACTAGCGGTGGGGCCCGAGCAGTACTTC.

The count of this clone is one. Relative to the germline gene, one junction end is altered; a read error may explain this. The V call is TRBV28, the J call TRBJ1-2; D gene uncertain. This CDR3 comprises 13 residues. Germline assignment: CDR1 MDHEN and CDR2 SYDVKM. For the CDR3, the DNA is TGTGCCAGCACTTTAGAGCTAGCTAGTGGCTACACCTTC. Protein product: CASTLELASGYTF.

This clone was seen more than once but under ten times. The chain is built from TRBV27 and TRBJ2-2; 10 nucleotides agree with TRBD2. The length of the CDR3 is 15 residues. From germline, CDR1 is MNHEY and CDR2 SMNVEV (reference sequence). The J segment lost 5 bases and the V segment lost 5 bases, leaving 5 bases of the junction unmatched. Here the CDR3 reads CASSAGLATTGELFF. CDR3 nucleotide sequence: TGTGCCAGCAGTGCGGGACTAGCGACAACCGGGGAGCTGTTTTTT.

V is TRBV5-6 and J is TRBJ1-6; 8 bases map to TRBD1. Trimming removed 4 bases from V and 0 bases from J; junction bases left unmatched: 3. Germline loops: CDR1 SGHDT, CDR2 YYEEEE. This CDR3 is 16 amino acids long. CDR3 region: CASSPDRGSYNSPLHF. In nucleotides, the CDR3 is TGTGCCAGCAGCCCCGACAGGGGCTCCTATAATTCACCCCTCCACTTT.

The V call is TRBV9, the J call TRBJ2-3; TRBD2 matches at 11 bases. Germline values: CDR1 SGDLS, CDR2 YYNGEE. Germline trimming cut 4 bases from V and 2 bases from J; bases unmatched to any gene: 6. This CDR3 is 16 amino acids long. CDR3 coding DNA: TGTGCCAGCAGCCGAATAGCGGGAGGGGACACAGATACGCAGTATTTT. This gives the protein CASSRIAGGDTDTQYF.

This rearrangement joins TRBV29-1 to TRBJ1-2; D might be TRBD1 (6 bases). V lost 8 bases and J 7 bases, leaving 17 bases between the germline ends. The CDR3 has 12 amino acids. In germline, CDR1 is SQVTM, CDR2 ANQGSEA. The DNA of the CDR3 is TGCAGCACATCCGGGACATCGGCTGGCTACACCTTC. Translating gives CSTSGTSAGYTF.

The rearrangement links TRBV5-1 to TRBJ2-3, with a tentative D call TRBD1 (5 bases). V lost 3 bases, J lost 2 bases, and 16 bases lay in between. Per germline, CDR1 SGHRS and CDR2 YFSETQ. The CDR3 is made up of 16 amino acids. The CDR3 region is CASSWGGAGPTDTQYF. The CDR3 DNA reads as TGCGCCAGCAGCTGGGGTGGAGCAGGGCCCACAGATACGCAGTATTTT.

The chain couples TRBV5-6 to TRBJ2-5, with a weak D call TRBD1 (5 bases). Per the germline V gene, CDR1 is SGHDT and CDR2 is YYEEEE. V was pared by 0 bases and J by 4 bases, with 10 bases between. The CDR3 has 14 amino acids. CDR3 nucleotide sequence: TGTGCCAGCAGCTTGGAAGGAAGGGGAGAGACCCAGTACTTC. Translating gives CASSLEGRGETQYF.